A single sample gave rise to the 21 T cell receptor beta chains below, sequenced in a study of shared clonotypes between healthy human individuals (dated by TCRdb to 2020 to 2021). Library method: the immunoSEQ multiplex PCR assay. TCRdb obtained this table from immuneACCESS and retained in-frame rearrangements with V and J assigned. These tables miss some clones; where compared with another copy, unresolved V genes account for less than half of the shortfall, and the remainder is unexplained. This sample has about 460,000 clones in its table, and roughly three quarters of those were observed once. Together, the top ten hold 12% of the sample. What was sequenced was PBMCs. Receptors were obtained from a middle-aged woman in good health. Some clones in this sample may be carry-over from other donors' samples.

Remarks on this clone: With a much larger clone just one base away, this may be a read error. Other DNA sequences in this sample translate to the same CDR3. The chain combines TRBV7-8 with TRBJ1-1; D is unclear. The CDR3 has 14 residues. Germline V CDR1 and CDR2: SGHVS, FQNEAQ. The V end lost 1 base, the J end lost 1 base, and 7 bases lay between the germline ends. The CDR3 DNA reads TGTGCCAGCAGCTTAGTTGGAGGGAACACTGAAGCTTTCTTT. It encodes CASSLVGGNTEAFF.

V is TRBV30 and J is TRBJ2-7, with D perhaps matching TRBD2 (5 bases). The CDR3 has 14 residues. Germline assignment: CDR1 GTSNPN and CDR2 SVGIG (reference sequence). V was pared by 5 bases and J by 3 bases, with 17 bases between. The CDR3: CAWDRVGSNYEQYF. The CDR3 DNA follows: TGTGCCTGGGACCGAGTTGGGAGCAACTACGAGCAGTACTTC.

This clone appeared once. A far larger clone differs by one base, so this is likely a read error. This sample also contains other DNA sequences that code for the same CDR3. The chain links TRBV5-4 to TRBJ2-5, with 10 nucleotides matching TRBD2. The CDR3 consists of 14 residues. V shed 3 bases and J 3 bases; nucleotides not matched to a gene: 2. In germline, CDR1 is SGHNT, CDR2 YYREEE (reference sequence). As DNA, the CDR3 is TGTGCCAGCAGCTCCGGACTAGCGGAAGAGACCCAGTACTTC. Amino acid sequence: CASSSGLAEETQYF.

The J gene is TRBJ2-2, the V gene TRBV7-9; 9 nucleotides agree with TRBD2. This CDR3 is 17 amino acids long. The junction had 10 bases not matched to a gene; V was cut back by 1 base and J by 7 bases. The germline V gene has CDR1 SEHNR and CDR2 FQNEAQ (reference sequence). The CDR3, as DNA: TGTGCCAGCAGCTTAGTTTGGCTAGCGGGACTTGACGGGGAGCTGTTTTTT. It yields the protein CASSLVWLAGLDGELFF.

The gene calls are TRBV11-2 and TRBJ2-7; 10 nucleotides match TRBD1. J lost 3 bases, V lost 0 bases, and 8 bases had no gene match. The V gene's germline CDR1 is SGHAT and CDR2 FQNNGV. The CDR3 totals 17 residues. DNA for the CDR3: TGTGCCAGCAGCTTAGATGGGGGACAGGGGATCGTCTACGAGCAGTACTTC. This encodes CASSLDGGQGIVYEQYF. Filled out from reference TRBV11-2 and TRBJ2-7, the complete variable domain reads EAGVAQSPRYKIIEKRQSVAFWCNPISGHATLYWYQQILGQGPKLLIQFQNNGVVDDSQLPKDRFSAERLKGVDSTLKIQPAKLEDSAVYLCASSLDGGQGIVYEQYFGPGTRLTVT.

The gene calls are TRBV6-5 and TRBJ1-2, with D possibly matching TRBD1 (5 bases). The CDR3 totals 14 residues. Germline CDR1 reads MNHEY; CDR2 reads SVGAGI. V dropped 0 bases and J dropped 8 bases, with 13 bases sitting between them. The CDR3 DNA sequence: TGTGCCAGCAGTTACTCGGGGCCCTTGGGCGGCTACACCTTC. It encodes CASSYSGPLGGYTF.

This chain uses TRBV10-2 with TRBJ2-7; tentatively, D is TRBD2 (6 bases). V dropped 8 bases and J dropped 1 base, with 12 bases sitting between them. Per germline, CDR1 WSHSY and CDR2 SAAADI. CDR3 length: 13 amino acids. The CDR3 DNA sequence: TGCGCCAGCGCGGGAAGTTGGTCCTACGAGCAGTACTTC. This gives the protein CASAGSWSYEQYF.

The gene calls are TRBV18 and TRBJ1-1; D possibly corresponds to TRBD1 (5 bases). This CDR3 has 14 amino acids. Germline V gene lookup returns CDR1 KGHSH and CDR2 LQKENI. Deletions cut 2 bases from V and 1 base from J, with 8 bases between. This chain's CDR3 is CASSPVGTNTEAFF. The CDR3 DNA is TGTGCCAGCTCACCAGTAGGGACGAACACTGAAGCTTTCTTT. Variable domain in full (rest from reference TRBV18 and TRBJ1-1): NAGVMQNPRHLVRRRGQEARLRCSPMKGHSHVYWYRQLPEEGLKFMVYLQKENIIDESGMPKERFSAEFPKEGPSILRIQQVVRGDSAAYFCASSPVGTNTEAFFGQGTRLTVV.

The chain links TRBV27 to TRBJ2-7; no clear D. Germline V lookup: CDR1 MNHEY, CDR2 SMNVEV (reference sequence). This CDR3 contains 14 residues. V lost 2 bases to trimming and J lost 3 bases, with 11 bases between them. The CDR3 is CASSLRQFGYEQYF. The CDR3 DNA reads TGTGCCAGCAGTTTAAGGCAATTCGGCTACGAGCAGTACTTC.

The rearrangement links TRBV28 to TRBJ2-3; possibly TRBD2 for D (6 bases). Between the trimmed V and J ends, which lost 4 bases and 4 bases, there was a span of 30 bases. Germline CDR1 reads MDHEN; CDR2 reads SYDVKM. The CDR3 has 20 amino acids. The CDR3 DNA sequence: TGTGCCAGCAGTTACCCTATAGGGAGGAATGATCTGGAAGTATCAGATACGCAGTATTTT. Protein sequence: CASSYPIGRNDLEVSDTQYF. The whole variable domain, filled in from reference TRBV28 and TRBJ2-3, reads DVKVTQSSRYLVKRTGEKVFLECVQDMDHENMFWYRQDPGLGLRLIYFSYDVKMKEKGDIPEGYSVSREKKERFSLILESASTNQTSMYLCASSYPIGRNDLEVSDTQYFGPGTRLTVL.

V and J are TRBV5-1 and TRBJ2-5; 10 bases agree with TRBD1. With 0 bases clipped from V and 5 bases from J, the junction kept 4 bases outside the gene matches. The germline gives CDR1 SGHRS, CDR2 YFSETQ. CDR3 length: 15 amino acids. The CDR3 is CASSLETGGVETQYF. CDR3 coding DNA: TGCGCCAGCAGCTTGGAGACAGGGGGCGTTGAGACCCAGTACTTC.

This clone was counted at least ten times. This rearrangement joins TRBV27 to TRBJ2-2; D call uncertain. CDR1 is MNHEY, CDR2 SMNVEV, per germline (reference sequence). Between the trimmed V and J ends, which lost 5 bases and 7 bases, there was a span of 8 bases. The length of the CDR3 is 12 residues. CDR3 in amino acids: CASSHSFGELFF. The CDR3 DNA reads TGTGCCAGCAGTCACTCCTTCGGGGAGCTGTTTTTT.

The rearrangement joins TRBV5-6 to TRBJ1-1; D is uncertain. This CDR3 region has 14 residues. Germline V gene data show CDR1 as SGHDT and CDR2 as YYEEEE. V lost 4 bases and J lost 7, with 17 bases in between. This chain's CDR3 is CASSPDPNVREAFF. CDR3 coding DNA: TGTGCCAGCAGCCCCGATCCGAACGTCCGTGAAGCTTTCTTT.

The chain uses TRBV25-1 and TRBJ1-3; maybe TRBD1 (5 bases). Germline V lookup: CDR1 MGHDK, CDR2 SYGVNS. This CDR3 region has 15 residues. V lost 1 base to trimming and J lost 4 bases, with 11 bases between them. The DNA of the CDR3 is TGTGCCAGCAGTGAATTTGGGGCTCTGGGAAACACCATATATTTT. Protein product: CASSEFGALGNTIYF.

Note on this clone: A far more abundant clone sits one base away, making this likely a read error. The chain uses TRBV6-1 and TRBJ2-1, with TRBD1 matching over 9 bases. The CDR3 spans 14 residues. CDR1 and CDR2 from the germline V gene are MNHNS and SASEGT. The CDR3: CTSSDGQGYEGQFF. CDR3 nucleotides: TGTACCAGCAGTGACGGACAGGGGTACGAGGGGCAGTTCTTC.

As regards this clone: The germline gene is not matched at one end of the junction; a read error may be the cause. Additional DNA sequences in this sample encode the identical CDR3. The chain has TRBV7-2 and TRBJ2-5; the D gene could be TRBD1 or TRBD2 (5 bases each). The CDR3 runs to 15 residues. From germline, CDR1 is SGHTA and CDR2 FQGNSA. CDR3 bases: TGTGCCAGTAGCTTAAGGCCGGGACGGCAAGAGACCCAGTACTTC. Its protein product is CASSLRPGRQETQYF.

The chain uses TRBV27 and TRBJ2-7; TRBD2 matches at 10 bases. Trimming cost V 7 bases and J 6 bases; bases outside gene matches: 9. There are 14 residues in the CDR3. Germline CDR1 MNHEY, CDR2 SMNVEV (reference sequence). CDR3 residues: CASTPLAGKGEQYF. Here the CDR3 DNA reads TGTGCCAGCACCCCACTAGCGGGGAAGGGCGAGCAGTACTTC.

The chain carries TRBV7-7 and TRBJ2-3, with D uncertain. Trimming removed 1 base from V and 2 bases from J, with 13 bases in between. CDR3 length equals 16 residues. Germline CDR1 reads SSHAT; CDR2 reads FNYEAQ (reference sequence). In nucleotides, the CDR3 is TGTGCCAGCAGCTTAGGTCGCCAGCATCCCACAGATACGCAGTATTTT. Translated, it gives CASSLGRQHPTDTQYF.

This clone was seen ten or more times. The chain couples TRBV29-1 to TRBJ2-5, with 10 positions matching TRBD2. Germline trimming cut 6 bases from V and 5 bases from J; bases unmatched to any gene: 6. Per the germline V gene, CDR1 is SQVTM and CDR2 is ANQGSEA. There are 13 residues in the CDR3. Written as DNA, the CDR3 is TGCAGCGTGCAAACTAGCGGGGAGGAGACCCAGTACTTC. It encodes CSVQTSGEETQYF.

V gene TRBV6-1 combines with J gene TRBJ2-5; D is tentatively TRBD1 or TRBD2 (5 bases each). The CDR3 runs 13 residues. In germline, CDR1 is MNHNS, CDR2 SASEGT. The V gene lost 4 bases and the J gene lost 7 bases, with 13 bases spanning the gap. As DNA, the CDR3 is TGTGCCAGCAGTGCCGAGGGGTTCGGGACCCAGTACTTC. Translated, it gives CASSAEGFGTQYF.

V gene TRBV30 combines with J gene TRBJ2-1; TRBD2 is a possible D gene (6 bases). The V and J ends lost 6 bases and 6 bases respectively, with 15 bases between them. The V gene's germline CDR1 is GTSNPN and CDR2 SVGIG (reference sequence). The CDR3 extends over 13 amino acids. CDR3 in DNA: TGTGCCTGTCCTAGCGACACATCCAATGAGCAGTTCTTC. Its translation: CACPSDTSNEQFF.